This TCR beta chain was profiled in a study of T cell responses to AZD1222 COVID-19 vaccine. Study as a whole: Second-dose intervals near 4 or 12 weeks were combined. Points from the study as a whole: No day 14 peak samples; only post-peak repertoires were characterized. Clonal diversity was possibly underestimated, and the donors were mostly white British, with more females. Vaccine-related CD4 TCRs covered spike, predominating at 160-218 and 743-854.

A note on this clone: The antigen is not known.

The assay was immunoSEQ multiplex PCR, and TCRdb's table has in-frame clones only and misses some. The sample records under 40,000 clones, less than 90% being singletons. The sample here was peripheral blood, taken on day 0 of AZD1222 vaccination. The clonotype was recovered from an adult in good health.

The DNA of the CDR3 is TGTGCCAGCAGCACCCAACAGGGCCGGAATGAAAAACTGTTTTTT. This gives the protein CASSTQQGRNEKLFF. The rearrangement uses TRBV5-4 and TRBJ1-4; tentative D call: TRBD1 (6 bases). Germline V CDR1 and CDR2: SGHNT, YYREEE (reference sequence). Trimming shortened V by 4 bases and J by 5 bases, and 15 bases separated the two germline ends. The CDR3 consists of 15 residues.